This T cell receptor beta chain stems from a study of T cells after yellow fever vaccination. Findings and caveats of the study: Although the secondary response was weaker, it peaked faster, at day 5 versus 15. Most clones from primary vaccination resurfaced after the booster (around 97% CD4, around 90% CD8).

Template switching with 5'RACE generated the TCR cDNA and added a universal primer site and UMIs. MiXCR, run by TCRdb on the 5' RACE reads, gives a single entry per CDR3 protein. The sample carries about 580,000 distinct CDR3 sequences, approximately 16% recorded once. This clonotype has just a few counts. Its target is not known. Mismatch with germline at one junction end may stem from a read error. Germline V lookup: CDR1 LGHDT, CDR2 YNNKEL (reference sequence). There are 14 residues in the CDR3. This sequence originates from a man aged 18 to 30 who received the YFV17D yellow fever vaccine. The specimen comprised PBMCs, sampled 5 days after the first yellow fever vaccination. The V gene is TRBV3-1, the J gene TRBJ2-2; D is uncertain. Here the CDR3 reads CASSQVAGTGELFF. The CDR3 region has the DNA TGCGCCAGCAGCCAAGTAGCAGGCACCGGGGAGCTGTTTTTT.